The rows below give T cell receptor beta chains drawn from one sample of a study of blood T cell repertoires in COVID-19. The table came from immunoSEQ multiplex PCR; TCRdb's copy has only in-frame clones and leaves some out. The sample gives about 97,000 clones, around four fifths of which show up once; roughly 10% is in the top ten. The specimen was peripheral blood. The receptor set was obtained from a man between 60 and 70 years old with active or convalescent COVID-19. Both conserved end residues are part of each CDR3. The order of the fields is J gene, clone size, V gene, D gene, CDR3 protein, CDR3 DNA. The D gene is left open where the match is weak. Clone size appears in some rows only: once, few, many, or a class for an expanded clone.

J: TRBJ2-1; size: .; V: TRBV29-1; D: .; CDR3: CSVRGSTYNEQFF; DNA: TGCAGCGTAAGGGGCAGCACCTACAATGAGCAGTTCTTC
J: TRBJ2-3; size: .; V: TRBV11-2; D: .; CDR3: CASSLGLFTDTQYF; DNA: TGTGCCAGCAGCTTAGGACTCTTCACAGATACGCAGTATTTT
J: TRBJ1-2; size: .; V: TRBV18; D: .; CDR3: CASSPRQDSNYGYTF; DNA: TGTGCCAGCTCACCCCGACAGGATAGCAACTATGGCTACACCTTC
J: TRBJ2-7; size: .; V: TRBV2; D: TRBD2; CDR3: CASSEAGTSGTGEQYF; DNA: TGTGCCAGCAGTGAAGCCGGGACTAGCGGGACCGGCGAGCAGTACTTC
J: TRBJ1-2; size: .; V: TRBV5-1; D: TRBD1; CDR3: CASNEGAGYGYTF; DNA: TGCGCCAGCAACGAGGGGGCCGGGTATGGCTACACCTTC
J: TRBJ2-3; size: .; V: TRBV11-3; D: .; CDR3: CASSPPGDDTQYF; DNA: TGTGCCAGCAGCCCCCCAGGGGACGATACGCAGTATTTT
J: TRBJ2-7; size: .; V: TRBV3-1/TRBV3-2; D: .; CDR3: CASRGPGLIEQYF; DNA: TGTGCCAGCAGGGGCCCAGGTTTGATCGAGCAGTACTTC
J: TRBJ1-6; size: few; V: TRBV18; D: .; CDR3: CASSPVRGTNSPLHF; DNA: TGTGCCAGCTCACCGGTACGGGGAACTAATTCACCCCTCCACTTT
J: TRBJ2-1; size: .; V: TRBV5-1; D: .; CDR3: CASSKRQDLNEQFF; DNA: TGCGCCAGCAGCAAGAGACAGGACCTCAATGAGCAGTTCTTC
J: TRBJ2-1; size: .; V: TRBV11-2; D: TRBD2; CDR3: CASSLALAGGNEQFF; DNA: TGTGCCAGCAGCTTAGCCCTAGCGGGAGGGAATGAGCAGTTCTTC
J: TRBJ1-1; size: once; V: TRBV5-4; D: .; CDR3: CASSRGGVANTEAFF; DNA: TGTGCCAGCAGCCGAGGCGGGGTGGCGAACACTGAAGCTTTCTTT
J: TRBJ2-5; size: .; V: TRBV27; D: TRBD1; CDR3: CASSDRGGQETQYF; DNA: TGTGCCAGCTCCGACAGGGGGGGCCAAGAGACCCAGTACTTC
J: TRBJ2-1; size: .; V: TRBV7-8; D: TRBD2; CDR3: CASSLYGREVDEQFF; DNA: TGTGCCAGCAGCTTATACGGGCGGGAGGTGGATGAGCAGTTCTTC
J: TRBJ2-7; size: once; V: TRBV6-6; D: TRBD1; CDR3: CASSYGGTGGAEQYF; DNA: TGTGCCAGCAGTTACGGAGGGACAGGGGGCGCCGAGCAGTACTTC
J: TRBJ2-5; size: .; V: TRBV7-3; D: TRBD2; CDR3: CASSPSGSSLWNQETQYF; DNA: TGTGCCAGCAGCCCTAGCGGGAGCTCCCTCTGGAACCAAGAGACCCAGTACTTC
J: TRBJ1-2; size: .; V: TRBV20-1; D: .; CDR3: CSASRNNPNYGYTF; DNA: TGCAGTGCTAGTCGCAACAATCCCAACTATGGCTACACCTTC
J: TRBJ1-1; size: .; V: TRBV30; D: TRBD1; CDR3: CAWNTGGGTEAFF; DNA: TGTGCCTGGAATACAGGGGGCGGCACTGAAGCTTTCTTT
J: TRBJ2-5; size: .; V: TRBV9; D: .; CDR3: CASSVGGRGSETQYF; DNA: TGTGCCAGCAGCGTAGGGGGCAGGGGAAGCGAGACCCAGTACTTC
J: TRBJ1-2; size: .; V: TRBV12-2; D: .; CDR3: CASRLARGVVSPSGYTF; DNA: TGTGCAAGTCGCTTAGCGCGGGGGGTAGTAAGTCCTAGTGGCTACACCTTC
J: TRBJ2-3; size: .; V: TRBV29-1; D: TRBD2; CDR3: CSVIGGLAGLEASTDTQYF; DNA: TGCAGCGTGATAGGGGGACTAGCGGGGCTTGAGGCTAGCACAGATACGCAGTATTTT
J: TRBJ2-3; size: many; V: TRBV7-9; D: TRBD2; CDR3: CASSRTSGSPDTQYF; DNA: TGTGCCAGCAGCCGGACTAGCGGGAGCCCAGATACGCAGTATTTT
J: TRBJ1-2; size: .; V: TRBV7-3; D: .; CDR3: CASSQDRAYGYTF; DNA: TGTGCCAGCAGCCAGGACAGAGCATATGGCTACACCTTC
J: TRBJ1-5; size: .; V: TRBV2; D: TRBD1; CDR3: CASSGTGVSPQHF; DNA: TGTGCCAGCAGCGGGACAGGGGTTTCGCCCCAGCATTTT
J: TRBJ1-2; size: .; V: TRBV11-1; D: TRBD1; CDR3: CASSTPGTDYGYTF; DNA: TGTGCCAGCAGCACTCCCGGGACAGACTATGGCTACACCTTC
J: TRBJ1-2; size: .; V: TRBV30; D: .; CDR3: CAWIQTGGYTF; DNA: TGTGCCTGGATCCAGACAGGAGGCTACACCTTC
J: TRBJ1-3; size: .; V: TRBV18; D: TRBD1; CDR3: CASSRTGEIRNTIYF; DNA: TGTGCCAGCTCAAGGACAGGGGAGATAAGAAACACCATATATTTT
J: TRBJ2-5; size: few; V: TRBV10-1; D: TRBD1; CDR3: CASSERRQGDFQETQYF; DNA: TGCGCCAGCAGTGAGCGGAGACAGGGGGACTTCCAAGAGACCCAGTACTTC
J: TRBJ2-2; size: once; V: TRBV9; D: TRBD2; CDR3: CASSVRTSGTGELFF; DNA: TGTGCCAGCAGCGTGAGGACTAGCGGAACCGGGGAGCTGTTTTTT
J: TRBJ1-5; size: .; V: TRBV6-1; D: .; CDR3: CASSEAGERQPQHF; DNA: TGTGCCAGCAGTGAGGCAGGGGAGAGACAGCCCCAGCATTTT
J: TRBJ2-5; size: .; V: TRBV28; D: .; CDR3: CASSPLQRLYF; DNA: TGTGCCAGCAGTCCACTCCAGAGGCTGTACTTC
J: TRBJ1-6; size: many; V: TRBV25-1; D: TRBD1; CDR3: CASSATGTGVNSPLHF; DNA: TGTGCCAGCAGTGCGACCGGGACAGGCGTTAATTCACCCCTCCACTTT
J: TRBJ2-3; size: .; V: TRBV5-8; D: .; CDR3: CASSLAGSTDTQYF; DNA: TGTGCCAGCAGCTTGGCGGGGAGCACAGATACGCAGTATTTT
J: TRBJ2-7; size: .; V: TRBV6-5; D: TRBD1; CDR3: CASSLEAGGSYEQYF; DNA: TGTGCCAGCAGCCTCGAGGCAGGGGGCTCCTACGAGCAGTACTTC
J: TRBJ2-1; size: .; V: TRBV5-4; D: .; CDR3: CASSLVGGYYNEQFF; DNA: TGTGCCAGCAGCTTGGTTGGGGGGTACTACAATGAGCAGTTCTTC
J: TRBJ1-6; size: .; V: TRBV5-1; D: .; CDR3: CASSFTAGPNSPLHF; DNA: TGCGCCAGCAGCTTTACAGCGGGCCCTAATTCACCCCTCCACTTT
J: TRBJ1-1; size: .; V: TRBV10-2; D: .; CDR3: CASSDWGPGTEAFF; DNA: TGCGCCAGCAGTGATTGGGGGCCAGGAACTGAAGCTTTCTTT
J: TRBJ2-5; size: .; V: TRBV30; D: .; CDR3: CAWSSQGSQETQYF; DNA: TGTGCCTGGAGCTCTCAGGGGTCCCAAGAGACCCAGTACTTC
J: TRBJ2-6; size: .; V: TRBV30; D: TRBD1; CDR3: CASRGLGANVLTF; DNA: TGTGCCTCCAGGGGGCTCGGGGCCAACGTCCTGACTTTC
J: TRBJ2-7; size: .; V: TRBV10-3; D: TRBD1; CDR3: CAISESMDRGHEQYF; DNA: TGTGCCATCAGTGAGTCCATGGACAGGGGCCACGAGCAGTACTTC
J: TRBJ2-1; size: .; V: TRBV29-1; D: .; CDR3: CSVGNNEQFF; DNA: TGCAGCGTTGGTAATAATGAGCAGTTCTTC
J: TRBJ1-6; size: .; V: TRBV30; D: TRBD1; CDR3: CAWRRQGNSPLHF; DNA: TGTGCCTGGAGAAGACAGGGGAATTCACCCCTCCACTTT
J: TRBJ2-2; size: once; V: TRBV28; D: .; CDR3: CASSLQGNTGELFF; DNA: TGTGCCAGCAGTTTACAGGGGAACACCGGGGAGCTGTTTTTT
J: TRBJ2-2; size: .; V: TRBV18; D: .; CDR3: CASSPPTPNTGELFF; DNA: TGTGCCAGCTCACCACCGACACCAAACACCGGGGAGCTGTTTTTT
J: TRBJ1-5; size: .; V: TRBV18; D: .; CDR3: CASSPTTGSNQPQHF; DNA: TGTGCCAGCTCACCAACCACAGGGTCCAATCAGCCCCAGCATTTT
J: TRBJ2-5; size: .; V: TRBV5-6; D: TRBD2; CDR3: CASSGRLAGGETQYF; DNA: TGTGCCAGCAGCGGAAGACTAGCGGGAGGGGAGACCCAGTACTTC
J: TRBJ2-1; size: .; V: TRBV9; D: .; CDR3: CASSVGRGHYNEQFF; DNA: TGTGCCAGCAGCGTAGGGAGGGGCCACTACAATGAGCAGTTCTTC
J: TRBJ1-2; size: .; V: TRBV5-5; D: .; CDR3: CASSWTSQLLYGYTF; DNA: TGTGCCAGCAGCTGGACTTCACAATTACTCTATGGCTACACCTTC
J: TRBJ2-5; size: .; V: TRBV7-6; D: .; CDR3: CASSPTSGETQYF; DNA: TGTGCCAGCAGCCCAACCTCGGGGGAGACCCAGTACTTC
J: TRBJ1-2; size: .; V: TRBV30; D: TRBD1; CDR3: CALRDRGYYTF; DNA: TGTGCCCTCCGGGACAGGGGGTACTACACCTTC
J: TRBJ2-1; size: .; V: TRBV7-3; D: .; CDR3: CASSMTPALSYNEQFF; DNA: TGTGCCAGCAGCATGACACCGGCTCTCTCCTACAATGAGCAGTTCTTC
J: TRBJ2-1; size: .; V: TRBV7-6; D: TRBD1; CDR3: CASSPTGGLLSSYNEQFF; DNA: TGTGCCAGCAGCCCCACAGGGGGCTTATTAAGCTCCTACAATGAGCAGTTCTTC
J: TRBJ1-2; size: .; V: TRBV5-1; D: .; CDR3: CASSLAVGQGSFTF; DNA: .